The present entry profiles one T cell receptor beta chain with its context. As yet, its antigen is unknown. The data belong to a study of CXCR3-negative and CXCR3-positive naive CD8 T cells. Findings of the study overall: Surface CD5 matched across naive subsets, and TRB CDR3 properties served to infer TCR strength.

TRB cDNA libraries were made by UMI-labeled 5' RACE. Following a re-call of the 5' RACE reads, TCRdb has one entry per CDR3 protein and lacks DNA. Its table lists under 9,000 distinct CDR3 sequences. CDR3 length equals 14 residues. Germline V gives CDR1 MDHEN, CDR2 SYDVKM. The source is a human donor in good health. Some clones in this sample may be carry-over from other donors' samples. The rearrangement joins TRBV28 to TRBJ2-7; TCRdb's D call, TRBD1, is unchecked because there is no DNA. Sequenced sample: naive CXCR3- CD8+ T cells from blood. Stated subset: CD45RO-CCR7+CD27+CD95- naive CD8+ T cells lacking CXCR3 (TNR3-). CDR3 protein: CASTLAGGTYEQYF.